The 22 T cell receptor beta chains below come from one sample, sequenced in a study of blood T cell repertoires in COVID-19. The table came from immunoSEQ multiplex PCR; TCRdb's copy has only in-frame clones and leaves some out. This table holds about 74,000 clones, 70% to 80% found once. The sequenced sample consisted of peripheral blood. The receptors come from a human donor in a cohort sampled during active COVID-19.

The sample holds a few counts of this clone. The J gene is TRBJ2-1, the V gene TRBV5-1, with TRBD2 identical over 10 bases. Germline V lookup: CDR1 SGHRS, CDR2 YFSETQ. Germline trimming cut 5 bases from V and 6 bases from J; bases unmatched to any gene: 5. The CDR3 length is 14 residues. The DNA for the CDR3 is TGCGCCAGCAGATTAGCGGGAGGCCCCAATGAGCAGTTCTTC. This encodes CASRLAGGPNEQFF.

This chain connects TRBV18 to TRBJ1-1, with 8 bases that match TRBD1. In germline, CDR1 is KGHSH, CDR2 LQKENI. The CDR3 loop spans 16 amino acids. The trim removed 0 bases at V and 2 bases at J, leaving 5 bases unmatched. The DNA of the CDR3 is TGTGCCAGCTCACCACCACAGGGGGAAATCAACACTGAAGCTTTCTTT. It is translated as CASSPPQGEINTEAFF.

This chain connects TRBV14 to TRBJ1-1, with 7 bases matching TRBD1. Germline trimming cut 2 bases from V and 3 bases from J; bases unmatched to any gene: 15. Germline V gives CDR1 SGHDN, CDR2 FVKESK. The CDR3 is 18 residues long. CDR3 amino acids: CASSQTRYGTAWDTEAFF. CDR3 nucleotide sequence: TGTGCCAGCAGCCAAACAAGGTATGGGACAGCGTGGGACACTGAAGCTTTCTTT.

The rearrangement uses TRBV5-4 and TRBJ2-3; no clear D gene. This CDR3 has 13 amino acids. V lost 0 bases, J lost 4 bases, and 6 bases lay in between. Germline CDR1 is SGHNT and CDR2 is YYREEE (reference sequence). In DNA, the CDR3 is TGTGCCAGCAGCTTGGACTTCGCAGATACGCAGTATTTT. It yields the protein CASSLDFADTQYF.

This rearrangement joins TRBV19 to TRBJ2-1, with 7 bases fitting TRBD1. In germline, CDR1 is LNHDA, CDR2 SQIVND (reference sequence). With V trimmed by 6 bases and J by 1 base, 9 bases remained unmatched. CDR3 length: 16 amino acids. The CDR3 is CASSFSKGASYNEQFF. Written as DNA, the CDR3 is TGTGCCAGTAGCTTTAGTAAGGGGGCGTCCTACAATGAGCAGTTCTTC.

This clone showed up just once. This rearrangement joins TRBV29-1 to TRBJ2-3, with a tentative D call TRBD2 (6 bases). Germline assignment: CDR1 SQVTM and CDR2 ANQGSEA. V was clipped by 8 bases and J by 0 bases, with 12 bases between them. The CDR3 runs to 13 residues. In DNA form, the CDR3 reads TGCAGCACCAGCGGGCCCAGCACAGATACGCAGTATTTT. Translation gives CSTSGPSTDTQYF.

This clone appeared once. The chain combines TRBV4-1 with TRBJ2-3; TRBD2 agrees at 7 bases. With V trimmed by 4 bases and J by 2 bases, 9 bases remained unmatched. Germline-derived CDR1 and CDR2 are MGHRA and YSYEKL. There are 16 residues in the CDR3. DNA for the CDR3: TGCGCCAGCAGCCTAGTAGCGGGCGGAAACACAGATACGCAGTATTTT. Its protein product is CASSLVAGGNTDTQYF.

This chain joins TRBV7-8 and TRBJ2-5; D remains unclear. CDR1 and CDR2 from the germline V gene are SGHVS and FQNEAQ. The V and J ends lost 5 bases and 2 bases respectively, with 6 bases between them. This CDR3 comprises 12 residues. CDR3 sequence: CASSIFQETQYF. The DNA for the CDR3 is TGTGCCAGCAGCATCTTTCAAGAGACCCAGTACTTC.

The chain has TRBV7-9 and TRBJ1-4; D gene ambiguous. The germline V gene has CDR1 SEHNR and CDR2 FQNEAQ (reference sequence). CDR3 size: 13 residues. The V end lost 3 bases, the J end lost 8 bases, and 10 bases lay between the germline ends. The CDR3 region has the DNA TGTGCCAGCAGCTTTAGAGGGAGGGAAAAACTGTTTTTT. Protein sequence: CASSFRGREKLFF.

This clone is a singleton in its sample. The chain's CDR3 is CASSSLAGVETQYF. In DNA, the CDR3 is TGTGCCAGCAGCTCACTAGCGGGGGTGGAGACCCAGTACTTC. The V and J genes are TRBV11-2 and TRBJ2-5, with 11 positions matching TRBD2. Germline trimming cut 4 bases from V and 5 bases from J; bases unmatched to any gene: 3. This CDR3 has 14 amino acids. Germline CDR1 SGHAT, CDR2 FQNNGV.

This chain joins TRBV5-1 and TRBJ2-7; 10 nucleotides agree with TRBD1. The ends lost 2 bases at V and 6 bases at J; junction bases unmatched: 8. The CDR3 is made up of 15 amino acids. Germline V gene data show CDR1 as SGHRS and CDR2 as YFSETQ. CDR3 nucleotide sequence: TGCGCCAGCAGCTTTACAGGACAGGGGGTTGGCGAGCAGTACTTC. This translates into CASSFTGQGVGEQYF. Full variable domain (remainder filled in from reference TRBV5-1 and TRBJ2-7): KAGVTQTPRYLIKTRGQQVTLSCSPISGHRSVSWYQQTPGQGLQFLFEYFSETQRNKGNFPGRFSGRQFSNSRSEMNVSTLELGDSALYLCASSFTGQGVGEQYFGPGTRLTVT.

J is TRBJ2-7 and V is TRBV19; D is possibly TRBD1 (5 bases). V lost 0 bases to trimming and J lost 1 base, with 13 bases between them. This CDR3 spans 16 amino acids. Per germline, CDR1 LNHDA and CDR2 SQIVND (reference sequence). DNA for the CDR3: TGTGCCAGTAGTATAGATGGGCAGGGTAGGTCCTACGAGCAGTACTTC. It translates to CASSIDGQGRSYEQYF.

This chain links TRBV6-5 with TRBJ2-3; 8 nucleotides align to TRBD2. There are 15 residues in the CDR3. The germline gives CDR1 MNHEY, CDR2 SVGAGI. Trimming at V came to 5 bases and at J to 3 bases, leaving 7 bases not matched to a gene. Here the CDR3 reads CASSRSSGRTDTQYF. Written as DNA, the CDR3 is TGTGCCAGCAGTCGCTCGAGCGGGAGAACAGATACGCAGTATTTT.

This chain uses TRBV7-8 with TRBJ2-7; 12 nucleotides agree with TRBD1. Germline CDR1 SGHVS, CDR2 FQNEAQ. The CDR3 consists of 16 residues. V lost 8 bases to trimming and J lost 5 bases; unmatched junction nucleotides: 13. The CDR3 DNA sequence: TGTGCCAGCCGACCTACCGGGGGGACAGGGGGCAACGAGCAGTACTTC. This sequence encodes CASRPTGGTGGNEQYF.

The rearrangement uses TRBV5-1 and TRBJ1-4; 11 positions agree with TRBD1. V gave up 4 bases and J gave up 10 bases; unmatched junction bases: 3. Per the germline V gene, CDR1 is SGHRS and CDR2 is YFSETQ. This CDR3 comprises 13 residues. This CDR3 reads CASSGGQGGKLFF. In DNA form, the CDR3 reads TGCGCCAGCAGCGGGGGACAGGGGGGAAAACTGTTTTTT.

The chain employs TRBV2 and TRBJ1-4; 7 nucleotides align to TRBD1. Germline CDR1 reads SNHLY; CDR2 reads FYNNEI. The CDR3 has 13 amino acids. V trimming: 6 bases; J trimming: 10 bases; junction bases outside the gene matches: 8. For the CDR3, the DNA is TGTGCCAGCAGCCAGGGGGTCGCGGGAAAACTGTTTTTT. Amino acid sequence: CASSQGVAGKLFF. Full variable domain (missing parts from reference TRBV2 and TRBJ1-4): EPEVTQTPSHQVTQMGQEVILRCVPISNHLYFYWYRQILGQKVEFLVSFYNNEISEKSEIFDDQFSVERPDGSNFTLKIRSTKLEDSAMYFCASSQGVAGKLFFGSGTQLSVL.

This chain connects TRBV5-4 to TRBJ2-7; TRBD2 aligns across 7 bases. Germline CDR1 is SGHNT and CDR2 is YYREEE (reference sequence). The V and J ends lost 3 bases and 5 bases, in that order; junction bases with no gene match: 17. The CDR3 consists of 17 residues. The CDR3 loop is CASSSRPSGYRDNEQYF. The CDR3 DNA sequence: TGTGCCAGCAGCTCGCGGCCTAGCGGCTATAGGGATAACGAGCAGTACTTC.

The gene calls are TRBV6-5 and TRBJ2-7; no clear D. There are 11 residues in the CDR3. Germline-derived CDR1 and CDR2 are MNHEY and SVGAGI. Trimming took 1 base from V and 6 from J, leaving 4 bases between them. Here the CDR3 reads CASSYLAEQYF. The CDR3 bases are TGTGCCAGCAGTTACTTAGCCGAGCAGTACTTC.

V is TRBV10-2 and J is TRBJ2-7; TRBD2 is a possible D gene (6 bases). Germline lookup yields CDR1 WSHSY and CDR2 SAAADI. V was pared by 8 bases and J by 9 bases, with 14 bases between. This CDR3 is built from 11 residues. CDR3 bases: TGCGCCAGCTCCCCGGGAGAGGGGCAGTACTTC. Protein: CASSPGEGQYF.

The chain uses TRBV25-1 and TRBJ2-5; 9 bases map to TRBD2. Germline CDR1 reads MGHDK; CDR2 reads SYGVNS. V lost 3 bases, J lost 5 bases, and 10 bases stayed unmatched. This CDR3 has 16 residues. Here the CDR3 reads CASSETSGRHGETQYF. For the CDR3, the DNA is TGTGCCAGCAGTGAGACTAGCGGACGCCATGGGGAGACCCAGTACTTC.

V gene TRBV5-1 combines with J gene TRBJ2-7, with 8 bases matching TRBD1. J was trimmed by 1 base and V by 0 bases; bases with no gene match: 3. CDR1 and CDR2 from the germline V gene are SGHRS and YFSETQ. The CDR3 has 15 residues. CDR3 loop: CASSLAGTGSYEQYF. CDR3 nucleotide sequence: TGCGCCAGCAGCTTGGCGGGGACAGGTTCCTACGAGCAGTACTTC.

The chain joins TRBV6-6 to TRBJ1-5; 7 nucleotides line up with TRBD1. V was pared by 8 bases and J by 4 bases, with 8 bases of the junction left unmatched. Germline V gene lookup returns CDR1 MNHNY and CDR2 SVGAGI (reference sequence). This CDR3 contains 14 residues. The CDR3 sequence is CASGKGAGNQPQHF. The DNA of the CDR3 is TGTGCCAGCGGTAAGGGGGCGGGTAATCAGCCCCAGCATTTT.